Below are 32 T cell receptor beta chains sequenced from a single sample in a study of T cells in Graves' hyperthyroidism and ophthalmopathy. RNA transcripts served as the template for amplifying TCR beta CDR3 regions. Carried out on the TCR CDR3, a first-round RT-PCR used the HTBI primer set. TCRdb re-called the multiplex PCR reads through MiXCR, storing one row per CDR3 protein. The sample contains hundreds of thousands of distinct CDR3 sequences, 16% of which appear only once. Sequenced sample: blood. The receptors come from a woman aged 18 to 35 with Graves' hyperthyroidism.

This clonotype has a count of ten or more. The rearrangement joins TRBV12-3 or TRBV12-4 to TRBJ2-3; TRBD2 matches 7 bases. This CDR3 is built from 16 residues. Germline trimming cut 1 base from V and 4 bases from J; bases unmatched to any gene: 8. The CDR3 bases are TGTGCCAGCAGTTTAGAACCAGCGGGGCCTCCAGATACGCAGTATTTT. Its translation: CASSLEPAGPPDTQYF.

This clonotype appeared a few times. The CDR3 region is CSVELGSYNEQFF. CDR3 DNA sequence: TGCAGCGTTGAACTCGGCTCCTACAATGAGCAGTTCTTC. The chain links TRBV29-1 to TRBJ2-1; D unclear. V was cut by 2 bases and J by 0 bases, with 5 bases left in between. The CDR3 runs 13 residues. Germline lookup yields CDR1 SQVTM and CDR2 ANQGSEA.

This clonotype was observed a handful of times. CDR3 nucleotides: TGTGCCAGCAGTTCCAATACAGGGGGCGCCGACTATGGCTACACCTTC. Translation gives CASSSNTGGADYGYTF. This chain joins TRBV12-3 or TRBV12-4 and TRBJ1-2; the match to TRBD1 covers 9 bases. This CDR3 is built from 16 residues. The trim removed 4 bases at V and 3 bases at J, leaving 9 bases unmatched.

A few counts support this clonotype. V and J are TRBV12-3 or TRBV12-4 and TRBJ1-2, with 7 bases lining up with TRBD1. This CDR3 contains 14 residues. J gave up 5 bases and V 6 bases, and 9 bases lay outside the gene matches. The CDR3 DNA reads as TGTGCCAGCAGCCGGGGACAGCCAGCTTATGGCTACACCTTC. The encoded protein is CASSRGQPAYGYTF.

CDR3 loop: CSARVGGLSGRASEQFF. The CDR3 nucleotides read TGCAGTGCTAGAGTTGGTGGGCTTAGCGGGAGGGCCAGTGAGCAGTTCTTC. The V and J genes are TRBV20-1 and TRBJ2-1, with 11 positions matching TRBD2. Germline CDR1 DFQATT, CDR2 SNEGSKA (reference sequence). V was pared by 1 base and J by 9 bases, with 14 bases of the junction left unmatched. The CDR3 consists of 17 residues.

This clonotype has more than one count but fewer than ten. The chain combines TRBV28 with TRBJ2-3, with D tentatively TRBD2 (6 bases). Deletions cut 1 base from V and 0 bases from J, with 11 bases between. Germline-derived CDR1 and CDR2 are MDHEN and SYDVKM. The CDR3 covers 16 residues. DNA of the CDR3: TGTGCCAGCAGTTTATACGGGAGCGGGAGCACAGATACGCAGTATTTT. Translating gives CASSLYGSGSTDTQYF.

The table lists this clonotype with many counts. The CDR3 bases are TGTGCCAGCGGACAGATCTACGAGCAGTACTTC. As protein: CASGQIYEQYF. The J gene is TRBJ2-7, the V gene TRBV12-3 or TRBV12-4; TRBD1 is a possible D gene (6 bases). Deletions cut 8 bases from V and 3 bases from J, with 8 bases between. This CDR3 contains 11 residues.

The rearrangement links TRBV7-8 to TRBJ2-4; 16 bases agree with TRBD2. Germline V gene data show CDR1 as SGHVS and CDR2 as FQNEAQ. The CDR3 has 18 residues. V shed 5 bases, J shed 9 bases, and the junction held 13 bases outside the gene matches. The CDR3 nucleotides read TGTGCCAGCAGCCCGACACCCGGGACTAGCGGGGGGGCCAGCATTCAGTACTTC. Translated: CASSPTPGTSGGASIQYF.

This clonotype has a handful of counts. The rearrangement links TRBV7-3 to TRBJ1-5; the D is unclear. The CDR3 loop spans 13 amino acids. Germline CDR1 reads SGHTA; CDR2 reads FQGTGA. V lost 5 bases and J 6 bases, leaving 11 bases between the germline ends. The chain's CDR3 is CASSPEAGQPQHF. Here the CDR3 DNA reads TGTGCCAGCAGCCCTGAGGCGGGTCAGCCCCAGCATTTT.

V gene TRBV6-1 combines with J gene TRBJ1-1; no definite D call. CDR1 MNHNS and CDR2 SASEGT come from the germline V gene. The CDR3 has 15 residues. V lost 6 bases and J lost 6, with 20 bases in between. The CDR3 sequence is CASRPNTARDAEAFF. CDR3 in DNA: TGTGCCAGCAGACCCAATACAGCTCGCGACGCTGAAGCTTTCTTT.

The DNA of the CDR3 is TGTGCCAGCAGCCAAGATCAGGTAGCCGGTGGCTACACCTTC. Amino acid sequence: CASSQDQVAGGYTF. The chain has TRBV4-2 and TRBJ1-2; D is unclear. V was shortened by 0 bases and J by 7 bases, with 12 bases between the two germline ends. CDR3 length: 14 residues. The germline gives CDR1 LGHNA, CDR2 YNFKEQ.

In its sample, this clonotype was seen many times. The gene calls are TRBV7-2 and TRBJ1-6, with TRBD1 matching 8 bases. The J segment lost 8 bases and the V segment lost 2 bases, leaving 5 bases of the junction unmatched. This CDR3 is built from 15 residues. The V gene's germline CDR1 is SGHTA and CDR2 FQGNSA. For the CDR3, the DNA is TGTGCCAGCAGCTTATTGGGACAGGACTATTCACCCCTCCACTTT. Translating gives CASSLLGQDYSPLHF.

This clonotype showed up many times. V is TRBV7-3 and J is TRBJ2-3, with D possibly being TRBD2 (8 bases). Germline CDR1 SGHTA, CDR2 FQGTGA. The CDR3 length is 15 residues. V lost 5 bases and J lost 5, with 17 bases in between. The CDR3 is CASSRPGGGRDTQYF. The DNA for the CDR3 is TGTGCCAGCAGCCGACCGGGAGGGGGCAGAGATACGCAGTATTTT.

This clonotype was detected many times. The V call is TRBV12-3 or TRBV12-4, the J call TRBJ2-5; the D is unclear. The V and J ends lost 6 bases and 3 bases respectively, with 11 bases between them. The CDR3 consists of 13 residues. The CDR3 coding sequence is TGTGCCAGCAGGCCTAGGGTCAAAGAGACCCAGTACTTC. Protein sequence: CASRPRVKETQYF.

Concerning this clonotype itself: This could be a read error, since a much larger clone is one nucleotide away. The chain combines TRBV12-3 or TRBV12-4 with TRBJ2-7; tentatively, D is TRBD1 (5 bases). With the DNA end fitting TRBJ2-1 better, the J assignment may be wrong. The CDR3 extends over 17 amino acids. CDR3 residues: CASSDFPGWKGSYEQFF. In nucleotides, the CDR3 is TGTGCCAGCAGTGATTTTCCAGGGTGGAAGGGGTCCTACGAGCAGTTCTTC.

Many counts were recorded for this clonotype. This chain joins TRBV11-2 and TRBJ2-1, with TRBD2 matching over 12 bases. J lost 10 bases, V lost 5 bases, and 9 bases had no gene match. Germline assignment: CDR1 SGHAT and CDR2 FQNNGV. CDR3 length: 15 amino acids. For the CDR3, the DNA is TGTGCCAGCAGCCCACGGACTAGCGGGATATCAGAGCAGTTCTTC. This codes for CASSPRTSGISEQFF.

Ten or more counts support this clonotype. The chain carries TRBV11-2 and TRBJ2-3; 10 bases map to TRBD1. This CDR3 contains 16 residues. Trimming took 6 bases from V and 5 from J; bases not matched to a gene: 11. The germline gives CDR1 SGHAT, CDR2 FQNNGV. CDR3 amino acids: CASRRPGQGFKDTQYF. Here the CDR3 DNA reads TGTGCCAGCAGACGTCCGGGACAGGGGTTCAAAGATACGCAGTATTTT. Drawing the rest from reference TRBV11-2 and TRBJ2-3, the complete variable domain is EAGVAQSPRYKIIEKRQSVAFWCNPISGHATLYWYQQILGQGPKLLIQFQNNGVVDDSQLPKDRFSAERLKGVDSTLKIQPAKLEDSAVYLCASRRPGQGFKDTQYFGPGTRLTVL.

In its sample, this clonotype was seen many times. For the CDR3, the DNA is TGTGCCAGCAGGTCTTGGATGGTCCGAGCTTTCTTT. Protein: CASRSWMVRAFF. The chain couples TRBV12-3 or TRBV12-4 to TRBJ1-1; D uncertain. Trimming pared 6 bases from V and 10 bases from J, leaving 15 bases between. This CDR3 spans 12 amino acids.

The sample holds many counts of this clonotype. CDR3 in DNA: TGTGCCAGCAGGACCAGGGCTGATTCACCCCTCCACTTT. Translating it yields CASRTRADSPLHF. The chain uses TRBV6-1 and TRBJ1-6, with D possibly being TRBD1 (5 bases). Per germline, CDR1 MNHNS and CDR2 SASEGT. V lost 6 bases and J lost 8, with 11 bases in between. The CDR3 spans 13 residues.

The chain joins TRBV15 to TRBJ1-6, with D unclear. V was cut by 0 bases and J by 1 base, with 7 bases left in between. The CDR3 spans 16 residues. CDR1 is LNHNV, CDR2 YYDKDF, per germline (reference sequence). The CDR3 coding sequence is TGTGCCACCAGCAGAGATGGGAGTTCCTATAATTCACCCCTCCACTTT. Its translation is CATSRDGSSYNSPLHF.

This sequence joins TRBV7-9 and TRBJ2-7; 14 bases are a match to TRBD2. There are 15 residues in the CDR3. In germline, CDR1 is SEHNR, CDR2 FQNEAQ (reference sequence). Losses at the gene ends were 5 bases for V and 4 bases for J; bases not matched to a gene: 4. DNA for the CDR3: TGTGCCAGCAGCCGGACTAGCGGGAGGAGATACGAGCAGTACTTC. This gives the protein CASSRTSGRRYEQYF.

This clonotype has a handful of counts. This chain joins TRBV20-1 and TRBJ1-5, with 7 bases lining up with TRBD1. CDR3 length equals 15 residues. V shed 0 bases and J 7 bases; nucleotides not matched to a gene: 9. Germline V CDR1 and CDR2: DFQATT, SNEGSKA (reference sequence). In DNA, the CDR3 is TGCAGTGCTAGAGATCTGGCAGGGGGGTTGCAGCCCCAGCATTTT. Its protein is CSARDLAGGLQPQHF.

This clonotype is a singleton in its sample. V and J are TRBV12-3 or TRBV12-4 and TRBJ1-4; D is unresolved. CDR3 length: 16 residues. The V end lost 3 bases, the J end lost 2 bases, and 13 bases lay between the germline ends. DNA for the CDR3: TGTGCCAGCAGTTTTTATCCCCTAGGGACTAATGAAAAACTGTTTTTT. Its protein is CASSFYPLGTNEKLFF.

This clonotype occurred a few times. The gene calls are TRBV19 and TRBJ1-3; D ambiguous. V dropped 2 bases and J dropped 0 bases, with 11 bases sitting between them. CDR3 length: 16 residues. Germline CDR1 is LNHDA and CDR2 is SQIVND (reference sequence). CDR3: CASSIQAGNSGNTIYF. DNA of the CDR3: TGTGCCAGTAGTATACAAGCGGGCAACTCTGGAAACACCATATATTTT.

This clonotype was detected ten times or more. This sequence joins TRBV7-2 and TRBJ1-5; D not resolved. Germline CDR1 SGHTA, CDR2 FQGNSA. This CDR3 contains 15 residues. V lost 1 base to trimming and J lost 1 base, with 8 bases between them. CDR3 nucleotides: TGTGCCAGCAGCTTAGACGGCCAAAGCAATCAGCCCCAGCATTTT. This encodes CASSLDGQSNQPQHF.

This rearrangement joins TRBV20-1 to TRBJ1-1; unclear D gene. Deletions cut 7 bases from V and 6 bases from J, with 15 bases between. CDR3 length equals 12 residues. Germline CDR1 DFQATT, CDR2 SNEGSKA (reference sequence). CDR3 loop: CSGGRMTAEAFF. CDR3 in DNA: TGCAGTGGAGGGCGGATGACGGCTGAAGCTTTCTTT.

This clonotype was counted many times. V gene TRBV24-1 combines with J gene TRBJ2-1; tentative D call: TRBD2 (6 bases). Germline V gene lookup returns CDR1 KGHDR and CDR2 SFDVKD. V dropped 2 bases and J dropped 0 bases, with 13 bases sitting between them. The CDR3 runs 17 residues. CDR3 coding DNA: TGTGCCACCAGTGATTCCTTACTAGCATACTCCTACAATGAGCAGTTCTTC. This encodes CATSDSLLAYSYNEQFF.

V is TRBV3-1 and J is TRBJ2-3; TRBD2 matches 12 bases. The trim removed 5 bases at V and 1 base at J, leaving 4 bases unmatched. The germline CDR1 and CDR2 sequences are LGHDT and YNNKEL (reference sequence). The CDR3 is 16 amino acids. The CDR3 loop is CASSILAGGGTDTQYF. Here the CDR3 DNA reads TGTGCCAGCAGCATTCTAGCGGGGGGGGGCACAGATACGCAGTATTTT.

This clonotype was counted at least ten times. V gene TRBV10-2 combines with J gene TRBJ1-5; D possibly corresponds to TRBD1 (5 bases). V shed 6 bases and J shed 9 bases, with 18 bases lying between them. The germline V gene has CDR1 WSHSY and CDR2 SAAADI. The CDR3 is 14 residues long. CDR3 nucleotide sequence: TGCGCCAGCAGGGATGGTGCAGGGTTAACGCCCCAGCATTTT. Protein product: CASRDGAGLTPQHF.

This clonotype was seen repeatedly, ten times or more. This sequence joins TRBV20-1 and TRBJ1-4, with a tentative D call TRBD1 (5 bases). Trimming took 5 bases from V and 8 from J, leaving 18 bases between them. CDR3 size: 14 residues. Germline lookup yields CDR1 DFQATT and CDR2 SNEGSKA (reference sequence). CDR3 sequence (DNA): TGCAGTGCTCCTAGCCCGGGGGGTCCCGAAAAACTGTTTTTT. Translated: CSAPSPGGPEKLFF.

The CDR3 region has the DNA TGTGCTAGTGGTTTGTGGGGACTAGCGCCCCTGGGGACGCAGTATTTT. It codes for CASGLWGLAPLGTQYF. J is TRBJ2-3 and V is TRBV12-5; 10 bases map to TRBD2. The CDR3 consists of 16 residues. J gave up 9 bases and V 2 bases, and 11 bases lay outside the gene matches. CDR1 is LGHNT and CDR2 is FRNRAP in the germline V gene.

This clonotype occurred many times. CDR3 amino acids: CSARDNFGGTEAFF. DNA for the CDR3: TGCAGTGCTAGAGATAACTTCGGCGGCACTGAAGCTTTCTTT. The chain combines TRBV20-1 with TRBJ1-1, with D uncertain. The CDR3 length is 14 residues. Trimming cost V 0 bases and J 4 bases, with 12 bases left between them. The germline V gene encodes CDR1 DFQATT and CDR2 SNEGSKA (reference sequence).